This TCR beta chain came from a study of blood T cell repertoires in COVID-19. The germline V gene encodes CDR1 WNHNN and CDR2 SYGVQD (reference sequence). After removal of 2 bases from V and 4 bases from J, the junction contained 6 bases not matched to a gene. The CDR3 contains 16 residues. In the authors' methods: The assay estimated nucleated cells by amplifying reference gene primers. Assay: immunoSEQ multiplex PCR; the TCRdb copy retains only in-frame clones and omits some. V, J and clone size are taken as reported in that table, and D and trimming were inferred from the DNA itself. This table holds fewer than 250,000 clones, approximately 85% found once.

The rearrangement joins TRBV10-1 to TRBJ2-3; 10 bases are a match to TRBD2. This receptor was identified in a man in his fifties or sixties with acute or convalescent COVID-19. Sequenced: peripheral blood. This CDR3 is CASSEARLAGPDTQYF. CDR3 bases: TGCGCCAGCAGTGAGGCGCGACTAGCGGGTCCAGATACGCAGTATTTT.